Listed below are T cell receptor beta chains from one sample, sequenced in a study of blood T cell repertoires in COVID-19. Libraries were prepared by immunoSEQ multiplex PCR; TCRdb keeps only in-frame clonotypes and omits some of them. Of tens of thousands of clones in the sample, 80% to 95% were seen once. The sequenced material came from peripheral blood. The source of these receptors is a man aged 60-69 years with acute or convalescent COVID-19. The CDR3 runs from the conserved cysteine through the conserved F or W. The order of the fields is clone size, J gene, V gene, CDR3 protein. Some rows mark clone size as missing; the rest say once, few, many or name a class of expanded clone.

>.|TRBJ1-4|TRBV18
CASSPNVQGPKLFF
>.|TRBJ2-1|TRBV9
CASSFLADPSYNEQFF
>.|TRBJ2-7|TRBV6-2/TRBV6-3
CASSYSGSGRRYEQYF
>.|TRBJ2-7|TRBV18
CASSPPGREGNEQYF
>once|TRBJ1-5|TRBV30
CAWSPNDRVRNQPQHF
>once|TRBJ2-2|TRBV6-4
CASSAVGEDTGELFF
>once|TRBJ2-3|TRBV5-4
CASSLKTSTDTQYF
>.|TRBJ2-1|TRBV7-9
CASSWGQGTGNEQFF
>.|TRBJ1-5|TRBV18
CASSPGRGDQPQHF
>.|TRBJ1-1|TRBV5-4
CASSLGARDRDTNTEAFF
>.|TRBJ2-3|TRBV6-6
CASSKGQQSTDTQYF
>.|TRBJ2-2|TRBV5-1
CASRLASISNTGELFF
>.|TRBJ2-1|TRBV11-3
CASSLVEDEQFF
>.|TRBJ2-7|TRBV25-1
CASTGSYEQYF
>.|TRBJ1-1|TRBV9
CASSPSGTEAFF
>.|TRBJ1-5|TRBV5-1
CASSPGQGVQPQHF
>once|TRBJ1-1|TRBV6-5
CASRSSGQLNTEAFF
>.|TRBJ2-2|TRBV5-5
CASSLLAEDTGELFF
>.|TRBJ2-1|TRBV4-3
CASSSEGHSYNEQFF
>.|TRBJ1-1|TRBV6-4
CASSTEENTEAFF
>.|TRBJ1-4|TRBV6-4
CASSTTGDKDGLFF
>.|TRBJ1-4|TRBV30
CAWSLHPGNEKLFF
>.|TRBJ1-6|TRBV30
CAWSVPYGNSPLHF
>.|TRBJ2-5|TRBV11-2
CASSFERVGETQYF
>.|TRBJ2-4|TRBV6-5
CASTFRDNIQYF
>.|TRBJ1-2|TRBV7-2
CASSLGQGGGYTF
>.|TRBJ2-3|TRBV11-2
CASRSPGQGLDTQYF
>.|TRBJ2-2|TRBV5-6
CASSLAWGEIWTGELFF
>.|TRBJ1-2|TRBV11-2
CASSLGSGSYGYTF
>.|TRBJ2-5|TRBV6-5
CASNRGYQETQYF
>.|TRBJ2-3|TRBV6-6
CASSYRGPDTQYF
>.|TRBJ2-5|TRBV27
CASSSTRGLAETQYF
>.|TRBJ1-2|TRBV15
CATSRETGTIYGYTF
>.|TRBJ2-5|TRBV19
CASNTGRQTQYF
>.|TRBJ2-1|TRBV3-1/TRBV3-2
CASSRRASRNEQFF
>.|TRBJ1-1|TRBV7-2
CASSGWGAEAFF
>.|TRBJ2-7|TRBV6-1
CASSEAQGAGYEQYF
>once|TRBJ1-1|TRBV3-1/TRBV3-2
CASSHADRNTEAFF
>.|TRBJ2-5|TRBV27
CASSFHRESAETQYF
>.|TRBJ2-2|TRBV7-3
CASSFSGNTGELFF